Listed here are 31 T cell receptor beta chains from one sample, sequenced in a study of shared clonotypes between healthy human individuals. Using immunoSEQ multiplex PCR, the repertoire was profiled, and TCRdb retains in-frame clones only, with some absent. The sample has a few hundred thousand clones, approximately 71% seen once. The source material was PBMCs. Every receptor here comes from a woman in her thirties or forties in good health. Some clones in this sample may be carry-over from other donors' samples.

The chain has TRBV14 and TRBJ2-1; D call uncertain. The CDR3 loop spans 14 amino acids. Germline CDR1 reads SGHDN; CDR2 reads FVKESK. V was cut by 0 bases and J by 4 bases, with 7 bases left in between. The CDR3 coding sequence is TGTGCCAGCAGCCAAGACCGCTCTTACAATGAGCAGTTCTTC. It codes for CASSQDRSYNEQFF.

The J gene is TRBJ1-2, the V gene TRBV7-2; the D is unclear. V was cut by 2 bases and J by 0 bases, with 16 bases left in between. The CDR3 extends over 17 amino acids. In germline, CDR1 is SGHTA, CDR2 FQGNSA. CDR3 amino acids: CASSLYTRLSSNYGYTF. DNA for the CDR3: TGTGCCAGCAGCTTATATACCCGCCTTAGCTCTAACTATGGCTACACCTTC.

The rearrangement uses TRBV28 and TRBJ1-5; a possible D gene is TRBD1 (6 bases). CDR3 length: 15 amino acids. Trimming cost V 7 bases and J 2 bases, with 15 bases left between them. Germline loops: CDR1 MDHEN, CDR2 SYDVKM. CDR3 in amino acids: CASTLRGAGNQPQHF. CDR3 coding DNA: TGTGCCAGCACACTCCGGGGGGCGGGCAATCAGCCCCAGCATTTT. The entire variable domain, with the rest obtained from reference TRBV28 and TRBJ1-5, is as follows: DVKVTQSSRYLVKRTGEKVFLECVQDMDHENMFWYRQDPGLGLRLIYFSYDVKMKEKGDIPEGYSVSREKKERFSLILESASTNQTSMYLCASTLRGAGNQPQHFGDGTRLSIL.

For the CDR3, the DNA is TGTGCCTGGAGTGGAGGCCCCAATCAGCCCCAGCATTTT. Translated, it gives CAWSGGPNQPQHF. The chain is built from TRBV30 and TRBJ1-5; D gene ambiguous. CDR3 length equals 13 residues. V lost 1 base and J lost 3, with 7 bases in between. CDR1 is GTSNPN and CDR2 is SVGIG in the germline V gene (reference sequence).

V usage is TRBV10-1 and J usage is TRBJ2-2; weak D call: TRBD2 (6 bases). Per germline, CDR1 WNHNN and CDR2 SYGVQD (reference sequence). V lost 3 bases to trimming and J lost 0 bases, with 8 bases between them. The CDR3 is 15 amino acids. This chain's CDR3 is CASSEVAANTGELFF. CDR3 nucleotide sequence: TGCGCCAGCAGTGAAGTAGCGGCGAACACCGGGGAGCTGTTTTTT.

The CDR3 DNA sequence: TGTGCCAGCAGCCCACAGTTTGACACTGAAGCTTTCTTT. The encoded protein is CASSPQFDTEAFF. The V call is TRBV7-9, the J call TRBJ1-1; D unresolved. V was trimmed by 5 bases and J by 3 bases, leaving 10 bases between them. Germline V gene lookup returns CDR1 SEHNR and CDR2 FQNEAQ (reference sequence). This CDR3 region has 13 residues.

A note on this clone: A read error likely explains this, since a far larger clone differs by one base. The rearrangement joins TRBV4-1 to TRBJ1-5; D is undetermined. The CDR3 extends over 18 amino acids. In germline, CDR1 is MGHRA, CDR2 YSYEKL. For the CDR3, the DNA is TGCGCCAGCAGCCAAGAAGCGGTCGGGGAAGGTGAGGATCAGCTCCAGCATTTT. Translated: CASSQEAVGEGEDQLQHF.

The chain is built from TRBV7-8 and TRBJ2-2; D gene ambiguous. Trimming removed 6 bases at V and 8 bases at J, with 10 bases between. This CDR3 has 12 residues. Germline CDR1 and CDR2: SGHVS and FQNEAQ. The CDR3 here is CASSHVVGELFF. The CDR3 bases are TGTGCCAGCAGTCATGTGGTAGGGGAGCTGTTTTTT.

This clone turned up a few times. The V gene is TRBV27, the J gene TRBJ2-5; 9 bases match TRBD2. CDR3 length: 16 amino acids. Germline CDR1 reads MNHEY; CDR2 reads SMNVEV (reference sequence). Losses at the gene ends were 5 bases for V and 4 bases for J; bases not matched to a gene: 11. The CDR3 loop is CASSLASGKYGETQYF. The CDR3 DNA sequence: TGTGCCAGCAGTCTAGCTAGCGGGAAATACGGAGAGACCCAGTACTTC.

The sample holds a few counts of this clone. CDR3 nucleotide sequence: TGTGCCAGCTCGCCTGGTGGATCCACCTACGAGCAGTACTTC. Its translation: CASSPGGSTYEQYF. The rearrangement links TRBV18 to TRBJ2-7; D is unresolved. The CDR3 is 14 amino acids. V was cut by 6 bases and J by 2 bases, with 14 bases left in between. CDR1 and CDR2 from the germline V gene are KGHSH and LQKENI.

The J gene is TRBJ2-5, the V gene TRBV5-1; D might be TRBD1 or TRBD2, each matching 5 bases. Germline lookup yields CDR1 SGHRS and CDR2 YFSETQ. V gave up 2 bases and J gave up 5 bases, with 16 bases separating them. CDR3 length: 15 residues. The CDR3 sequence: CASSLSGTAGETQYF. As DNA, the CDR3 is TGCGCCAGCAGCTTATCCGGGACCGCAGGGGAGACCCAGTACTTC.

V is TRBV5-1 and J is TRBJ2-2, with 8 bases that match TRBD2. The germline CDR1 and CDR2 sequences are SGHRS and YFSETQ. Trimming at V came to 0 bases and at J to 1 base, leaving 5 bases not matched to a gene. This CDR3 comprises 17 residues. CDR3 amino acids: CASSLAPTSVNTGELFF. Here the CDR3 DNA reads TGCGCCAGCAGCTTGGCCCCGACTAGCGTGAACACCGGGGAGCTGTTTTTT.

This clone occurred once. The gene calls are TRBV28 and TRBJ1-5; 7 bases are a match to TRBD1. This CDR3 spans 15 amino acids. Germline-derived CDR1 and CDR2 are MDHEN and SYDVKM. V lost 8 bases, J lost 1 base, and 8 bases stayed unmatched. DNA of the CDR3: TGTGCCAGCTGGGGACAGTCGATAAGCAATCAGCCCCAGCATTTT. Protein: CASWGQSISNQPQHF. The full variable domain, its missing parts supplied by reference TRBV28 and TRBJ1-5, is DVKVTQSSRYLVKRTGEKVFLECVQDMDHENMFWYRQDPGLGLRLIYFSYDVKMKEKGDIPEGYSVSREKKERFSLILESASTNQTSMYLCASWGQSISNQPQHFGDGTRLSIL.

This chain joins TRBV29-1 and TRBJ2-3; D is ambiguous. This CDR3 region has 12 residues. CDR1 SQVTM and CDR2 ANQGSEA come from the germline V gene. Trimming took 3 bases from V and 0 from J, leaving 4 bases between them. The CDR3 bases are TGCAGCGTTGAGACAAGCACAGATACGCAGTATTTT. Its translation: CSVETSTDTQYF.

With regard to this clone: A far more abundant clone sits one base away, making this likely a read error. The chain has TRBV7-2 and TRBJ2-3; no definite D call. The germline V gene has CDR1 SGHTA and CDR2 FQGNSA. Trimming stripped 5 bases from V and 1 base from J, with 13 bases between. The CDR3 contains 15 residues. DNA of the CDR3: TGTGCCAGCAGCCAAGAGGCCATTCGCACAGATACGCAGTATTTT. Its translation: CASSQEAIRTDTQYF.

Regarding this clone: A single base is all that separates this from a far larger clone, so a read error is likely. The chain recombines TRBV6-1 with TRBJ1-2; no firm D call. The germline gives CDR1 MNHNS, CDR2 SASEGT. The CDR3 spans 14 residues. CDR3 sequence (DNA): TGTGCCAGCAGTGAAGGAGAGGGAGGTAATGGCTACATCTTC. Amino acids: CASSEGEGGNGYIF.

The chain uses TRBV19 and TRBJ2-2, with D unresolved. V shed 5 bases and J shed 0 bases, with 10 bases lying between them. Germline V gives CDR1 LNHDA, CDR2 SQIVND (reference sequence). This CDR3 region has 15 residues. CDR3 protein: CASSPIIANTGELFF. Written as DNA, the CDR3 is TGTGCCAGTAGTCCAATAATCGCGAACACCGGGGAGCTGTTTTTT.

The V and J genes are TRBV28 and TRBJ2-1; D tentatively fits TRBD1 or TRBD2 (5 bases each). There are 13 residues in the CDR3. Germline assignment: CDR1 MDHEN and CDR2 SYDVKM. V lost 6 bases, J lost 15 bases, and 21 bases lay in between. This CDR3 reads CASRRDPRDFRFF. CDR3 DNA sequence: TGTGCCAGCAGGAGGGACCCCCGAGATTTTAGGTTCTTC.

The chain recombines TRBV19 with TRBJ2-7; D is unclear. Germline loops: CDR1 LNHDA, CDR2 SQIVND (reference sequence). V was pared by 8 bases and J by 9 bases, with 14 bases between. CDR3 length: 11 amino acids. The CDR3 nucleotides read TGTGCCAGTGGAAGAGGAACGGGGCAGTACTTC. This codes for CASGRGTGQYF.

The chain joins TRBV5-1 to TRBJ2-3; unclear D gene. The CDR3 has 15 residues. Trimming shortened V by 1 base and J by 0 bases, and 9 bases separated the two germline ends. Germline V CDR1 and CDR2: SGHRS, YFSETQ. In DNA form, the CDR3 reads TGCGCCAGCAGCTTGTATAGCAAGAGCACAGATACGCAGTATTTT. The encoded protein is CASSLYSKSTDTQYF.

The rearrangement links TRBV27 to TRBJ2-1; D may be TRBD2 (5 bases). V was shortened by 8 bases and J by 0 bases, with 11 bases between the two germline ends. There are 14 residues in the CDR3. CDR1 and CDR2 from the germline V gene are MNHEY and SMNVEV (reference sequence). The CDR3 DNA reads TGTGCCAGCGCAGCGGCGAGCTCCTACAATGAGCAGTTCTTC. Its translation is CASAAASSYNEQFF.

V usage is TRBV5-1 and J usage is TRBJ2-5, with 7 positions matching TRBD1. Germline assignment: CDR1 SGHRS and CDR2 YFSETQ. Trimming took 4 bases from V and 4 from J; bases not matched to a gene: 13. The CDR3 is 16 residues long. The CDR3 DNA follows: TGCGCCAGCAGCATAGGAGGACAGGCCCTTGGAGAGACCCAGTACTTC. This sequence encodes CASSIGGQALGETQYF.

V is TRBV19 and J is TRBJ2-1; 12 bases align to TRBD1. Germline V CDR1 and CDR2: LNHDA, SQIVND (reference sequence). V was pared by 3 bases and J by 6 bases, with 6 bases of the junction left unmatched. CDR3 size: 16 residues. CDR3 sequence: CASSIAGTGGVNEQFF. The CDR3 DNA is TGTGCCAGTAGTATTGCTGGGACAGGGGGCGTCAATGAGCAGTTCTTC.

The chain employs TRBV30 and TRBJ1-2; maybe TRBD1 (5 bases). This CDR3 has 14 residues. Germline-derived CDR1 and CDR2 are GTSNPN and SVGIG (reference sequence). Trimming left V 0 bases short and J 4 bases short, with 12 bases between. The CDR3 sequence: CAWSVDGAVYGYTF. CDR3 nucleotides: TGTGCCTGGAGTGTAGACGGGGCAGTCTATGGCTACACCTTC.

There are a few counts of this clone. The chain has TRBV20-1 and TRBJ2-7; TRBD1 agrees at 8 bases. This CDR3 comprises 11 residues. CDR1 is DFQATT and CDR2 is SNEGSKA in the germline V gene (reference sequence). The J segment lost 6 bases and the V segment lost 5 bases, leaving 3 bases of the junction unmatched. The CDR3 sequence is CSAWTGTEQYF. The CDR3 nucleotides are TGCAGTGCTTGGACAGGGACCGAGCAGTACTTC.

This sequence joins TRBV27 and TRBJ2-2, with D possibly matching TRBD2 (6 bases). CDR3 length equals 13 residues. Between the trimmed V and J ends, which lost 4 bases and 9 bases, there was a span of 12 bases. Germline V gene lookup returns CDR1 MNHEY and CDR2 SMNVEV (reference sequence). The CDR3 sequence is CASSWGRTRELFF. The CDR3 DNA follows: TGTGCCAGCAGTTGGGGGAGGACGAGGGAGCTGTTTTTT.

V gene TRBV2 combines with J gene TRBJ2-7; possible D gene TRBD2, 5 bases. This CDR3 has 12 amino acids. V was cut by 4 bases and J by 3 bases, with 7 bases left in between. Germline lookup yields CDR1 SNHLY and CDR2 FYNNEI. The CDR3 DNA reads as TGTGCCAGCAGTGCAGCGGTCTACGAGCAGTACTTC. The encoded protein is CASSAAVYEQYF.

The chain uses TRBV27 and TRBJ2-1; tentative D call: TRBD1 (5 bases). V was cut by 8 bases and J by 8 bases, with 25 bases left in between. The germline V gene has CDR1 MNHEY and CDR2 SMNVEV (reference sequence). The CDR3 covers 16 residues. Written as DNA, the CDR3 is TGTGCCAGCCAGGTCGTGGGAAGGGGTTTTTTGGATGAGCAGTTCTTC. It encodes CASQVVGRGFLDEQFF.

The chain employs TRBV5-4 and TRBJ1-4; D gene ambiguous. Trimming left V 0 bases short and J 3 bases short, with 9 bases between. Germline V gives CDR1 SGHNT, CDR2 YYREEE (reference sequence). The CDR3 length is 15 residues. Here the CDR3 DNA reads TGTGCCAGCAGCTTGGAAGGGTTCCCTAATGAAAAACTGTTTTTT. It specifies CASSLEGFPNEKLFF.

Here the CDR3 reads CASSLDGVGGDTQYF. In DNA form, the CDR3 reads TGTGCCAGCAGCTTAGATGGTGTAGGGGGAGATACGCAGTATTTT. V gene TRBV7-9 combines with J gene TRBJ2-3; maybe TRBD1 (6 bases). This CDR3 comprises 15 residues. The V gene lost 1 base and the J gene lost 5 bases, with 13 bases spanning the gap. Germline-derived CDR1 and CDR2 are SEHNR and FQNEAQ (reference sequence).

V is TRBV4-1 and J is TRBJ2-1, with D perhaps TRBD2 (6 bases). With 0 bases removed from V and 2 bases from J, the gap between germline ends came to 8 bases. The CDR3 has 15 residues. CDR1 and CDR2 (germline): MGHRA, YSYEKL. The CDR3 nucleotides read TGCGCCAGCAGCCAAGAACTAGCTACCTACAATGAGCAGTTCTTC. This encodes CASSQELATYNEQFF.